The next 3 T cell receptor beta chains were all read from a single sample in a study of early T cells in non-severe SARS-CoV-2 infection. TCRdb re-called the 5' RACE reads through MiXCR, storing one row per CDR3 protein. The sample has about 50,000 distinct CDR3 sequences, about a tenth seen once; the top ten hold about 16%. The specimen was whole blood. The receptors originated from an adult who was a healthcare worker with PCR-confirmed SARS-CoV-2 infection or an uninfected control (not recorded which).

This chain joins TRBV19 and TRBJ2-3; 7 bases fit TRBD2. Germline V gives CDR1 LNHDA, CDR2 SQIVND (reference sequence). V lost 4 bases, J lost 4 bases, and 11 bases stayed unmatched. This CDR3 is 16 amino acids long. The CDR3 spells CASSTLTRTSADTQYF. The CDR3 DNA is TGTGCCAGTAGTACCCTCACCCGGACTAGTGCAGATACGCAGTATTTT.

This clonotype showed up just a few times. The chain links TRBV12-5 to TRBJ2-1; perhaps TRBD2 as D (6 bases). The CDR3 length is 15 residues. Between the trimmed V and J ends, which lost 7 bases and 1 base, there was a span of 14 bases. The germline V gene has CDR1 LGHNT and CDR2 FRNRAP. DNA for the CDR3: TGTGCTAGTGCCTACGGGACTGGTTCCTACAATGAGCAGTTCTTC. Protein sequence: CASAYGTGSYNEQFF.

The sample holds many counts of this clonotype. This sequence joins TRBV6-2 or TRBV6-3 and TRBJ2-3, with D perhaps matching TRBD1 (6 bases). Trimming stripped 5 bases from V and 3 bases from J, with 12 bases between. CDR3 length: 14 amino acids. From germline, CDR1 is MNHEY and CDR2 SVGEGT. The CDR3 here is CASSKQGSTDTQYF. CDR3 DNA: TGTGCCAGCAGTAAGCAGGGGTCGACAGATACGCAGTATTTT.